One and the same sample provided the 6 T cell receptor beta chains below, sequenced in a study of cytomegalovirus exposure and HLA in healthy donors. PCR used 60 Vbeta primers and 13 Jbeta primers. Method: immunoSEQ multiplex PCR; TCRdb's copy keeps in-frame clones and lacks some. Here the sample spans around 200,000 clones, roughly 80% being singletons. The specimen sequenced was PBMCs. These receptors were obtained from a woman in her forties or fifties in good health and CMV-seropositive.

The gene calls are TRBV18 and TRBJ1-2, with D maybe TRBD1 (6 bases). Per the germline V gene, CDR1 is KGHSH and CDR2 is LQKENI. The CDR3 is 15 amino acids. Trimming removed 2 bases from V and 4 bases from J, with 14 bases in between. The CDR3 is CASSPYREGPYGYTF. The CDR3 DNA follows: TGTGCCAGCTCACCATACAGGGAGGGCCCCTATGGCTACACCTTC.

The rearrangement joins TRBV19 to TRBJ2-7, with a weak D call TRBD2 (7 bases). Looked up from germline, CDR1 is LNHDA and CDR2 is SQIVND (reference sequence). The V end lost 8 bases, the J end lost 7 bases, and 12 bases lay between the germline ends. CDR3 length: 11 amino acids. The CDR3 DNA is TGTGCCAGTGGGGGGGCCTGGGAGCAGTACTTC. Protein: CASGGAWEQYF.

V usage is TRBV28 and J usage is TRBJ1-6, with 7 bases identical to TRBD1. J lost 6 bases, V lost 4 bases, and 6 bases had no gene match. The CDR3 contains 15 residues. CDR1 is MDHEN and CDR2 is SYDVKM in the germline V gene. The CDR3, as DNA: TGTGCCAGCAGTTCAGGACAGGTCCCTAATTCACCCCTCCACTTT. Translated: CASSSGQVPNSPLHF.

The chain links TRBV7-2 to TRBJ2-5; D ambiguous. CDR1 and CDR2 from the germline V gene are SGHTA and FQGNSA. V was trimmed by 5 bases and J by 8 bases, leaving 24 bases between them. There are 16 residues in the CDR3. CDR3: CASSRRQENRRDTQYF. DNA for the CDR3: TGTGCCAGCAGCAGGCGACAAGAAAATCGAAGAGATACCCAGTACTTC.

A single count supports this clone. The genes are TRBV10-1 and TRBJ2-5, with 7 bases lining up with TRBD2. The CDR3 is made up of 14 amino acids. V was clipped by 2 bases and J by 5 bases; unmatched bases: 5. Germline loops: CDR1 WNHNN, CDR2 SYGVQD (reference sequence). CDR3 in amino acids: CASSEVQGGETQYF. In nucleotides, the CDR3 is TGCGCCAGCAGTGAGGTGCAGGGAGGGGAGACCCAGTACTTC.

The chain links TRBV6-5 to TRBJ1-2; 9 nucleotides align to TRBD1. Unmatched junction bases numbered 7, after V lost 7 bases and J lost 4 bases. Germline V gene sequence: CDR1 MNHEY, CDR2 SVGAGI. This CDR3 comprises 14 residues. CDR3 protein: CASKRTGAGYGYTF. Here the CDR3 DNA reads TGTGCCAGCAAGCGGACAGGGGCTGGCTATGGCTACACCTTC.